This note documents a single T cell receptor (beta chain) sequence. V was cut by 2 bases and J by 8 bases, with 12 bases left in between. The V gene's germline CDR1 is LGHDT and CDR2 YNNKEL (reference sequence). The CDR3 has 13 residues. This sample is part of a study of blood T cell repertoires in COVID-19. Study information: There were acute and convalescent COVID-19 samples, and they came from the United States, Italy and Spain. PBMCs, B-cell-depleted T cells, or T cells were the source of the cDNA or gDNA that made up the material.

Per the study methods: Amplification from reference gene primers served as the basis for estimated nucleated cell counts. Generated by immunoSEQ multiplex PCR, the TCRdb table keeps only in-frame clones and is missing some. For V, J and clone size, that table is used; D and trimming come from the DNA. The sample shows roughly 60,000 clones, roughly 85% of them seen only once. The TCR was taken from a human donor in a cohort sampled during active COVID-19. The sample was peripheral blood. The J gene is TRBJ1-1, the V gene TRBV3-1 (or the pseudogene TRBV3-2); D uncertain. The CDR3 region is CASSQLRGGEAFF. CDR3 DNA: TGTGCCAGCAGCCAATTACGAGGAGGCGAAGCTTTCTTT.